The following is a T cell receptor (beta chain) sequence with its context. Its specificity is unknown. Germline values: CDR1 SGHRS, CDR2 YFSETQ. Trimming removed 7 bases at V and 0 bases at J, with 13 bases between. The CDR3 contains 14 residues. Profiling relied on immunoSEQ multiplex PCR, and the TCRdb table lists in-frame clones only, not all of them. The table lists around 450,000 clones, roughly 89% of them singletons. The sample belongs to a study of Ad26.COV2.S vaccination and SARS-CoV-2 variants. General study points: After vaccination, substantial breadth of spike-specific CD8+ and CD4+ responses was reported.

As to treatment: approximately 18 received Ad26.COV2.S at low or high dose, single or two shots; roughly five received placebo; per-sample allocation not given. The samples were gathered on day 63 after the first injection of vaccine or placebo. This chain joins TRBV5-1 and TRBJ2-5; D unclear. Sequences were derived from peripheral blood, sampled in a trial of Ad26.COV2.S vaccine versus placebo. The source is a person between 18 and 65 years old who received the Ad26.COV2.S COVID-19 vaccine or a placebo. This chain's CDR3 is CASGVGPHQETQYF. The CDR3 region has the DNA TGCGCCAGCGGCGTCGGGCCGCACCAAGAGACCCAGTACTTC.